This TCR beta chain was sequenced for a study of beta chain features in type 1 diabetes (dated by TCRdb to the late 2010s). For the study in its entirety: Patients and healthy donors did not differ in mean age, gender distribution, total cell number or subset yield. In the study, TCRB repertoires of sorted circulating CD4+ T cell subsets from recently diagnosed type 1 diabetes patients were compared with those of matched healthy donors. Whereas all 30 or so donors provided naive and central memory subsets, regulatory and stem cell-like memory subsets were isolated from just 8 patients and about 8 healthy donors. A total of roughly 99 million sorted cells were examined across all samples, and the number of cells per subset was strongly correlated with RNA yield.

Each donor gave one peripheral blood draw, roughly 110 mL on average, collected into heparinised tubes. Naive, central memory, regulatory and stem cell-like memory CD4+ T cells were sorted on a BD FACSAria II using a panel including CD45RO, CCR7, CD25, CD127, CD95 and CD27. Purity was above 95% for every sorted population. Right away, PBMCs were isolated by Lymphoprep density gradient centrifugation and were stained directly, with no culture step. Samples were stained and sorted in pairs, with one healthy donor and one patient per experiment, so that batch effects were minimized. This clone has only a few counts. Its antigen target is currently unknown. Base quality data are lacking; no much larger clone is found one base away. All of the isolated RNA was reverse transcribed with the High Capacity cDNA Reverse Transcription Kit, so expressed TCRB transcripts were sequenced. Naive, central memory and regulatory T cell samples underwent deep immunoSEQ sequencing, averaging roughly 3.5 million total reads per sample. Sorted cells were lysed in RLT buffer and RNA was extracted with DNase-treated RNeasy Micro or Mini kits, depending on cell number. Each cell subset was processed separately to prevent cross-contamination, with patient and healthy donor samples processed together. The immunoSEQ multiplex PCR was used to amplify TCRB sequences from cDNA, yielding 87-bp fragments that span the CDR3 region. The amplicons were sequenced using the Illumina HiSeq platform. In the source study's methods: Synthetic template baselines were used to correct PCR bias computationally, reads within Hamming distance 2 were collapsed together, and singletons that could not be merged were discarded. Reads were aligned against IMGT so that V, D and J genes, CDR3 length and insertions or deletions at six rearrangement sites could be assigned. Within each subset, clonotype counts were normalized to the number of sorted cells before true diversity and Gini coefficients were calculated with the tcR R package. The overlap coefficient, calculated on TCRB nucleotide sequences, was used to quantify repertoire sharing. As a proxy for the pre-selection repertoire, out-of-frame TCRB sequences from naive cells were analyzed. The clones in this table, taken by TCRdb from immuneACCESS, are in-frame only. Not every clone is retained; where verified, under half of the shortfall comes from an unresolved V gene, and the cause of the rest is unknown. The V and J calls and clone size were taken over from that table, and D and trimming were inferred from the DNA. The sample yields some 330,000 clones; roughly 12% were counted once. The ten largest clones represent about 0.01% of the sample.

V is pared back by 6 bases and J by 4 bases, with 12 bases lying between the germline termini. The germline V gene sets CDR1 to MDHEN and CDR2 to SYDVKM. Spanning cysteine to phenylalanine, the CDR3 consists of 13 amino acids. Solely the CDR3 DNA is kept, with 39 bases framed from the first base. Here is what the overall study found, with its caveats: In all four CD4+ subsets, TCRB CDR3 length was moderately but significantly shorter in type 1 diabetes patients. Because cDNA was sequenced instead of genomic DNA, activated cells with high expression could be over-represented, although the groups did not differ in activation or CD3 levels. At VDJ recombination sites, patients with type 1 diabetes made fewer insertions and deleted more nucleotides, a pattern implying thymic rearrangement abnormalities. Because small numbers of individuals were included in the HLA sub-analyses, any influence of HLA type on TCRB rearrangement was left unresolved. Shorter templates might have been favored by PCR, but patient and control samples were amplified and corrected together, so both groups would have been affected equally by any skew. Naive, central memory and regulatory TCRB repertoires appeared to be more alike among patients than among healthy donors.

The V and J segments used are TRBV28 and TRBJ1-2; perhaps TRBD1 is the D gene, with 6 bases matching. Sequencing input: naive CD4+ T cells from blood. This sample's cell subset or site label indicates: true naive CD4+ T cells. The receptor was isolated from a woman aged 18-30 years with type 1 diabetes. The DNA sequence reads TGTGCCAGCAGCCGAGGACAGCTCTATGGCTACACCTTC. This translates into CASSRGQLYGYTF.